These 13 T cell receptor beta chains came from one sample sequenced in a study of vaccination effects on CD4 cells after COVID-19. The protocol was immunoSEQ multiplex PCR, while the TCRdb copy is restricted to in-frame clones and leaves out a portion. The table includes about 52,000 clones, approximately 79% detected once. These TCRs' antigens remain unknown. After expansion with viral peptide pools in the ViraFEST assay, antigen-specific CD4+ T cells were sequenced. Culture proceeded for approximately 10 days, and CD4+ T cells were then isolated. Vaccine recipients lacked prior SARS-CoV-2 infection and had negative nucleocapsid antibodies. Material: CD4+ T cells from PBMCs cultured with HCoV-OC43 spike peptides, obtained before COVID-19 vaccination. Subset here: HCoV-OC43 spike overlapping peptide pool stimulation. The source of these receptors is a human donor who received a COVID-19 vaccine.

In this sample, this clone turned up once. The chain couples TRBV29-1 to TRBJ2-1; 8 bases fit TRBD1. The J segment lost 7 bases and the V segment lost 7 bases, leaving 12 bases of the junction unmatched. Germline CDR1 SQVTM, CDR2 ANQGSEA. The CDR3 has 14 amino acids. CDR3 residues: CSALGQGSGNEQFF. The DNA of the CDR3 is TGCAGCGCCCTTGGACAGGGTTCAGGGAATGAGCAGTTCTTC.

This clone appeared a few times. The chain joins TRBV7-2 to TRBJ1-1; D might be TRBD1 (6 bases). Germline assignment: CDR1 SGHTA and CDR2 FQGNSA. Trimming stripped 2 bases from V and 3 bases from J, with 10 bases between. CDR3 length equals 14 residues. CDR3 sequence (DNA): TGTGCCAGCAGCTTACACAGGGCGGACACTGAAGCTTTCTTT. Translated: CASSLHRADTEAFF.

The genes are TRBV7-9 and TRBJ2-7, with 9 bases identical to TRBD1. Germline lookup yields CDR1 SEHNR and CDR2 FQNEAQ (reference sequence). This CDR3 is built from 14 residues. The ends lost 5 bases at V and 4 bases at J; junction bases unmatched: 6. CDR3 protein: CASSPGTGIYEQYV. The CDR3 DNA is TGTGCCAGCAGCCCCGGGACAGGGATTTACGAGCAGTACGTC.

The V gene is TRBV28, the J gene TRBJ2-3; 8 positions agree with TRBD1. With V trimmed by 8 bases and J by 4 bases, 8 bases remained unmatched. The CDR3 contains 14 residues. CDR1 is MDHEN and CDR2 is SYDVKM in the germline V gene. The CDR3 DNA reads TGTGCCAGCGGTAACAGGGGGAGTCCAGATACGCAGTATTTT. Its protein is CASGNRGSPDTQYF. Looking up the rest from reference TRBV28 and TRBJ2-3 gives the full variable domain: DVKVTQSSRYLVKRTGEKVFLECVQDMDHENMFWYRQDPGLGLRLIYFSYDVKMKEKGDIPEGYSVSREKKERFSLILESASTNQTSMYLCASGNRGSPDTQYFGPGTRLTVL.

The chain couples TRBV18 to TRBJ1-1; the D gene is possibly TRBD1 (6 bases). The CDR3 is 12 residues long. The V end lost 3 bases, the J end lost 5 bases, and 7 bases lay between the germline ends. The germline CDR1 and CDR2 sequences are KGHSH and LQKENI. CDR3 protein: CASSPDRTEAFF. As DNA, the CDR3 is TGTGCCAGCTCACCCGACAGGACTGAAGCTTTCTTT.

J is TRBJ1-6 and V is TRBV27, with D perhaps TRBD1 (6 bases). The CDR3 contains 17 residues. CDR1 MNHEY and CDR2 SMNVEV come from the germline V gene (reference sequence). Trimming cost V 6 bases and J 0 bases, with 15 bases left between them. CDR3 region: CASRGQGKNSYNSPLHF. CDR3 sequence (DNA): TGTGCCAGCAGAGGGCAGGGGAAGAACTCCTATAATTCACCCCTCCACTTT.

This chain connects TRBV11-2 to TRBJ1-4, with TRBD1 as a possible D gene (5 bases). With 1 base removed from V and 5 bases from J, the gap between germline ends came to 8 bases. This CDR3 is 14 amino acids long. From germline, CDR1 is SGHAT and CDR2 FQNNGV. In DNA, the CDR3 is TGTGCCAGCAGCTTAGGACAGCACAATGAAAAACTGTTTTTT. It translates to CASSLGQHNEKLFF.

This chain joins TRBV4-2 and TRBJ1-6; 8 positions match TRBD1. The germline V gene has CDR1 LGHNA and CDR2 YNFKEQ. V lost 3 bases, J lost 0 bases, and 4 bases stayed unmatched. This CDR3 is built from 17 residues. In nucleotides, the CDR3 is TGTGCCAGCAGCCAGTCGACAGGGGACTCCTATAATTCACCCCTCCACTTT. Protein: CASSQSTGDSYNSPLHF.

In its sample, this clone was seen once. This rearrangement joins TRBV5-1 to TRBJ2-1, with D perhaps TRBD1 (5 bases). There are 16 residues in the CDR3. The V gene lost 2 bases and the J gene lost 2 bases, with 14 bases spanning the gap. The germline CDR1 and CDR2 sequences are SGHRS and YFSETQ. CDR3 coding DNA: TGCGCCAGCAGCTTTACAGGTCCCCCCACCTACAATGAGCAGTTCTTC. Translated: CASSFTGPPTYNEQFF.

The rearrangement uses TRBV5-1 and TRBJ2-2, with D hard to call. This CDR3 comprises 14 residues. V lost 4 bases, J lost 0 bases, and 7 bases lay in between. In germline, CDR1 is SGHRS, CDR2 YFSETQ. The CDR3 is CASSPDANTGELFF. CDR3 DNA: TGCGCCAGCAGCCCTGACGCGAACACCGGGGAGCTGTTTTTT.

The chain combines TRBV11-2 with TRBJ1-1, with D uncertain. From germline, CDR1 is SGHAT and CDR2 FQNNGV. The CDR3 extends over 14 amino acids. Trimming left V 3 bases short and J 4 bases short, with 12 bases between. DNA for the CDR3: TGTGCCAGCAGCTTTTCAGGAACCGGCACTGAAGCTTTCTTT. This encodes CASSFSGTGTEAFF.

This sequence joins TRBV2 and TRBJ2-5, with TRBD2 matching over 7 bases. V lost 2 bases and J lost 4; bases outside the gene matches: 1. Germline V gene data show CDR1 as SNHLY and CDR2 as FYNNEI. The CDR3 has 13 amino acids. The CDR3 coding sequence is TGTGCCAGCAGTGAACCGGGGGGAGAGACCCAGTACTTC. It specifies CASSEPGGETQYF.

V gene TRBV19 combines with J gene TRBJ2-3, with TRBD2 identical over 8 bases. Germline V lookup: CDR1 LNHDA, CDR2 SQIVND (reference sequence). The CDR3 totals 12 residues. V trimming: 8 bases; J trimming: 6 bases; junction bases outside the gene matches: 4. The CDR3: CASHGGADTQYF. The DNA of the CDR3 is TGTGCCAGTCACGGGGGGGCGGATACGCAGTATTTT.